One and the same sample provided the 12 T cell receptor beta chains below, sequenced in a study of OX40 agonist ivuxolimab in advanced cancers. Method: immunoSEQ multiplex PCR; TCRdb's copy keeps in-frame clones and lacks some. The sample lists around 71,000 clones, 85% to 90% occurring once. The sequencing here drew on CD4+ or CD8+ T cells sorted from blood, taken in a trial of the OX40 agonist ivuxolimab. The receptors shown here come from an adult with an advanced solid tumor such as melanoma, head and neck, liver or kidney cancer.

The rearrangement joins TRBV10-3 to TRBJ1-5; TRBD1 matches 9 bases. Germline V gene data show CDR1 as ENHRY and CDR2 as SYGVKD. The CDR3 sequence is 15 residues long. V was pared by 2 bases and J by 6 bases, with 5 bases of the junction left unmatched. DNA for the CDR3: TGTGCCATCAGTGAGGGACAGGGGAACAGTCAGCCCCAGCATTTT. Protein: CAISEGQGNSQPQHF.

The chain combines TRBV5-5 with TRBJ1-2, with D unresolved. Between the trimmed V and J ends, which lost 5 bases and 5 bases, there was a span of 7 bases. The length of the CDR3 is 11 residues. Germline assignment: CDR1 SGHKS and CDR2 YYEKEE (reference sequence). CDR3 amino acids: CASSANYGYTF. The CDR3 nucleotides are TGTGCCAGCAGTGCGAATTATGGCTACACCTTC.

The chain recombines TRBV9 with TRBJ2-2; D is uncertain. The V gene lost 0 bases and the J gene lost 6 bases, with 3 bases spanning the gap. Per the germline V gene, CDR1 is SGDLS and CDR2 is YYNGEE. CDR3 length: 12 residues. The CDR3 DNA reads as TGTGCCAGCAGCGTAGCAGCCGGGGAGCTGTTTTTT. This codes for CASSVAAGELFF.

The chain links TRBV5-8 to TRBJ2-1; D remains ambiguous. The CDR3 has 13 residues. Germline V CDR1 and CDR2: SGHTS, YDEGEE. V lost 1 base, J lost 6 bases, and 8 bases lay in between. The CDR3 protein is CASSLFVPNEQFF. The CDR3 region has the DNA TGTGCCAGCAGCTTGTTTGTTCCCAATGAGCAGTTCTTC.

The V gene is TRBV30, the J gene TRBJ1-5, with D possibly being TRBD1 (5 bases). The germline V gene encodes CDR1 GTSNPN and CDR2 SVGIG (reference sequence). The CDR3 is 14 residues long. V gave up 0 bases and J gave up 4 bases, with 10 bases separating them. The CDR3 here is CAWSVTTVNQPQHF. CDR3 in DNA: TGTGCCTGGAGTGTGACGACAGTAAATCAGCCCCAGCATTTT.

The V gene is TRBV4-2, the J gene TRBJ1-1; perhaps TRBD1 as D (5 bases). Trimming took off 1 base at V and 2 bases at J, with 11 bases between the two ends. Germline V CDR1 and CDR2: LGHNA, YNFKEQ. The CDR3 has 15 residues. The CDR3 DNA follows: TGTGCCAGCAGCCAAGCGGGGGGAACAAACACTGAAGCTTTCTTT. It translates to CASSQAGGTNTEAFF.

The V gene is TRBV18, the J gene TRBJ1-4; TRBD1 is a possible D gene (5 bases). CDR1 is KGHSH, CDR2 LQKENI, per germline. CDR3 length equals 16 residues. Trimming left V 6 bases short and J 6 bases short, with 20 bases between. The CDR3 is CASSPPGGLGDEKLFF. CDR3 DNA sequence: TGTGCCAGCTCGCCGCCGGGAGGCTTGGGGGATGAAAAACTGTTTTTT.

The genes are TRBV6-6 and TRBJ1-4; D call uncertain. V lost 7 bases, J lost 5 bases, and 8 bases lay in between. This CDR3 region has 12 residues. The V gene's germline CDR1 is MNHNY and CDR2 SVGAGI (reference sequence). CDR3 sequence reads: CASNLVNEKLFF. The CDR3 DNA sequence: TGTGCCAGCAACCTTGTAAATGAAAAACTGTTTTTT.

V gene TRBV7-3 combines with J gene TRBJ2-6, with a tentative D call TRBD2 (5 bases). Germline V gives CDR1 SGHTA, CDR2 FQGTGA. The ends were cut back, 6 bases at V and 4 bases at J, with 7 bases in the middle. CDR3 size: 13 residues. This CDR3 is CASSGRGANVLTF. The CDR3 DNA is TGTGCCAGCAGTGGGAGAGGGGCCAACGTCCTGACTTTC.

Remarks on this clone: A junction boundary mismatches the germline segment, possibly from a read error. Within the sample, other DNA sequences also encode this same CDR3. The rearrangement links TRBV19 to TRBJ1-5; TRBD1 is a possible D gene (5 bases). This CDR3 region has 15 residues. Germline V gives CDR1 LNHDA, CDR2 SQIVND (reference sequence). CDR3 sequence reads: CASTQGKGSNQPQHF. The CDR3 bases are TGTGCCAGTACCCAGGGCAAGGGTAGCAATCAGCCCCAACATTTT.

This clone was counted between two and nine times. CDR3 nucleotides: TGTGCCTGGAGTTTTACAGGGGGGAACACTGAAGCTTTCTTT. Residues: CAWSFTGGNTEAFF. The chain uses TRBV30 and TRBJ1-1, with 8 bases matching TRBD1. The germline V gene has CDR1 GTSNPN and CDR2 SVGIG (reference sequence). CDR3 length equals 14 residues. V was clipped by 2 bases and J by 1 base; unmatched bases: 3.

The chain employs TRBV6-5 and TRBJ1-1, with D possibly TRBD1 on 5 matching bases. CDR1 MNHEY and CDR2 SVGAGI come from the germline V gene. V was cut by 6 bases and J by 0 bases, with 11 bases left in between. The CDR3 extends over 14 amino acids. CDR3 residues: CASSQRQLNTEAFF. CDR3 bases: TGTGCCAGCAGCCAGAGACAGCTGAACACTGAAGCTTTCTTT.